This T cell receptor (beta chain) comes out of a study of CD8 T cells in Susac syndrome (dated 2019 in TCRdb). At the level of the whole study: The study used repertoire sequencing to test whether antigen drove CD8+ T cell activation and differentiation in Susac syndrome. Clonality of the CD8+ T cell repertoire was compared between over 10 healthy donors, about 14 Susac syndrome patients and roughly 16 multiple sclerosis patients.

With regard to this clonotype: No antigen is known for it. The record has no base qualities; no much larger clone is one base away.

RNA was extracted with the RNeasy kit and about 0.5 to 1 ug was reverse transcribed using random hexamers. TCR beta CDR3 regions were amplified with the immunoSEQ multiplex PCR assay covering 54 Vbeta and 13 Jbeta segments. PCR amplification bias was corrected by using a synthetic template baseline for primer optimization and computational correction. In the source study's methods: Only productive sequences were kept, with reads annotated to V, D and J genes according to IMGT and analyzed in immunoSEQ Analyzer. Clonality was computed as one minus Shannon entropy normalized by log2 of the number of productive unique sequences. For each patient and control, public and private clones were evaluated within the 100 most prevalent clones. Susac-specific clones were defined as absent from healthy and MS cohorts, 800 to 1,200 published viral clones and other ImmuneACCESS disease sequences. Clones were called with MiXCR by TCRdb after fastp trimmed the public reads at Q25, and only in-frame beta chains were retained. Each CDR3 protein appears once, grouped with its most common genes and DNA. The V and J calls come from TCRdb's annotation, not from the publication. The sample data list almost 450,000 distinct CDR3 sequences, and 85% to 90% of these were observed just once. About 0.1% of the sample rests with the top ten.

Taken from cysteine to phenylalanine, the CDR3 has 13 residues. The sequence is cut down to CDR3 DNA, 39 bases in frame from base 1. The germline V gene (reference sequence) specifies MNHEY as CDR1 and SMNVEV as CDR2. V gives up 2 bases and J gives up 4 bases, and the segment between their germline ends measures 7 bases. Peripheral blood CD8+ and CD4+ T cells from healthy donors, Susac syndrome patients and multiple sclerosis patients were profiled by high-throughput TCR beta sequencing. The multiple sclerosis controls were treatment-naive patients whose relapsing-remitting disease, either stable or active, fulfilled the revised McDonald criteria. Bulk CD8+ and CD4+ T cells were purified by magnetic negative isolation, while CD8+ TEMRA cells were enriched using FACS. Blood was collected in EDTA tubes and processed within 24 hours, with PBMCs isolated through density gradient centrifugation. PBMCs destined for TCR sequencing were cryopreserved in liquid nitrogen and later thawed in a 37 °C water bath. Purity of sorted or isolated CD4+, CD8+ and CD8+ TEMRA cells was at least 90%.

Study-wide findings and limitations: The study acknowledged that relatively few individuals were included in the TCR sequencing and HLA analysis.

Sequencing was carried out using CD8+ T cells from PBMCs. The chain is made from TRBV27 and TRBJ2-3; no D gene is confidently identified. The sequence came from a human donor with multiple sclerosis. The CDR3 has the sequence CASSLVNSDTQYF. The DNA reads as follows: TGTGCCAGCAGTTTAGTCAACTCAGATACGCAGTATTTT.